Sequencing of this TCR beta chain was carried out in a study of T-cell reconstitution after alpha-beta-depleted transplantation in children. CDR1 WSHSY and CDR2 SAAADI come from the germline V gene. The CDR3 sequence is 14 residues long. V dropped 7 bases and J dropped 4 bases, with 14 bases sitting between them. This clonotype was counted only a few times. As it was prepared, the TCRbeta library received unique molecular identifiers. TCRdb analysed the PCR reads with MiXCR anew, one entry per CDR3 protein. The sample lists about 400,000 distinct CDR3 sequences; roughly 20% were seen once. This specimen was PBMCs from the stem cell graft donor, taken from the stem cell graft. The receptor was isolated from a human donor who donated a stem cell graft to a child with acute myeloid leukemia. This chain joins TRBV10-2 and TRBJ2-1, with D possibly TRBD2 on 6 matching bases. The CDR3 protein is CASTEGRSYNEQFF. For the CDR3, the DNA is TGCGCCAGCACTGAAGGGAGGTCATACAATGAGCAGTTCTTC.